The clone carrying this TCR beta chain has a handful of counts. Germline V gene data show CDR1 as MNHEY and CDR2 as SVGAGI. Trimming left V 7 bases short and J 9 bases short, with 15 bases between. The CDR3 loop spans 12 amino acids. Aged roughly 6 to 95, donors were systemically healthy Caucasians from Russia. Combining a sample-barcoded 5' primer with a J-beta primer mix, a second PCR ran for about 7 to 12 cycles. A template-switch adaptor with 12 random nucleotides tagged each cDNA molecule. All samples gave at least 3 million CDR3-containing paired-end reads. TCRdb re-called the 5' RACE reads through MiXCR, storing one row per CDR3 protein. The sample contains roughly 720,000 distinct CDR3 sequences, roughly 53% of which appear only once. This sample is part of a study of blood T cells in healthy people across ages.

Sequencing was carried out using blood. The chain combines TRBV6-5 with TRBJ2-5; D possibly corresponds to TRBD2 (6 bases). This receptor was taken from a man at least 80 years old in good health. CDR3 loop: CASTGLGTSQYF. CDR3 bases: TGTGCCAGCACGGGACTGGGGACGTCCCAGTACTTC.